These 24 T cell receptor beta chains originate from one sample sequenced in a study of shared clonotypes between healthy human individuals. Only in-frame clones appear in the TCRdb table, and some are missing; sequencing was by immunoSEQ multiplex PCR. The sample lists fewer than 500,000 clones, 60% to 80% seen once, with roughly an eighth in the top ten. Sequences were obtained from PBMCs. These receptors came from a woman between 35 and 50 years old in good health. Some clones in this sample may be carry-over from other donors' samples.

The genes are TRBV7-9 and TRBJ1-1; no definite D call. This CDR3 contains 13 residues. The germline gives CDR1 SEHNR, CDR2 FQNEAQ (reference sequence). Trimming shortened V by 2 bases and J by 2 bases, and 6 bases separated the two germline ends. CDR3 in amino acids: CASSLFPNTEAFF. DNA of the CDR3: TGTGCCAGCAGCTTATTTCCAAACACTGAAGCTTTCTTT. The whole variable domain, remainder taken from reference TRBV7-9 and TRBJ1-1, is DTGVSQNPRHKITKRGQNVTFRCDPISEHNRLYWYRQTLGQGPEFLTYFQNEAQLEKSRLLSDRFSAERPKGSFSTLEIQRTEQGDSAMYLCASSLFPNTEAFFGQGTRLTVV.

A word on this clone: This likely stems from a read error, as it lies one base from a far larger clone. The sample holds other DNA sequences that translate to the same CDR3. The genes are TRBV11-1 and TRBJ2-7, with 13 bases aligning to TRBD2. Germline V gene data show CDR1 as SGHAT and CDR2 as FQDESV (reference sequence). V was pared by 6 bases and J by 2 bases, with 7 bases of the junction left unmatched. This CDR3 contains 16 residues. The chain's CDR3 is CASSLTGTSGTYEQYF. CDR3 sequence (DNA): TGTGCCAGCAGTCTCACCGGGACTAGCGGGACCTACGAGCAGTACTTC.

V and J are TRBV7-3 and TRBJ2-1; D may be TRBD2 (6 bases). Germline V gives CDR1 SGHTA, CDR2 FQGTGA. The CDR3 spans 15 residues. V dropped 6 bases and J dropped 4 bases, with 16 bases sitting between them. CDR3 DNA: TGTGCCAGCAGTACTTCTACGGGAGTTTACAATGAGCAGTTCTTC. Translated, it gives CASSTSTGVYNEQFF.

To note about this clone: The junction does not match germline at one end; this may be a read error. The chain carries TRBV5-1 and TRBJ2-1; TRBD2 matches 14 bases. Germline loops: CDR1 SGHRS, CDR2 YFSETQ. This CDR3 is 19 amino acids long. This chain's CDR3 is CASTLGGLAGVVSYNEQFF. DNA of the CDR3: TGCGCCAGCACCTTGGGGGGACTAGCGGGAGTAGTCTCCTACAATGAGCAGTTCTTC.

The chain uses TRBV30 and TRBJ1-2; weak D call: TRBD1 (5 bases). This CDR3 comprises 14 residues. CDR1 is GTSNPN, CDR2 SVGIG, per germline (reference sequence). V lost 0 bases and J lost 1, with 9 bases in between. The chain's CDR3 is CAWSVSGGNYGYTF. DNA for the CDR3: TGTGCCTGGAGTGTATCCGGGGGTAACTATGGCTACACCTTC.

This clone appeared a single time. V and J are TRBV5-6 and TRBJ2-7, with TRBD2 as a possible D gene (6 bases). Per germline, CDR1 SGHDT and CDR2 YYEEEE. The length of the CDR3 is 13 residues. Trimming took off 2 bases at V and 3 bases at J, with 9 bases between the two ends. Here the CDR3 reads CASSFAGNYEQYF. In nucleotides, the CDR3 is TGTGCCAGCAGCTTCGCGGGAAACTACGAGCAGTACTTC.

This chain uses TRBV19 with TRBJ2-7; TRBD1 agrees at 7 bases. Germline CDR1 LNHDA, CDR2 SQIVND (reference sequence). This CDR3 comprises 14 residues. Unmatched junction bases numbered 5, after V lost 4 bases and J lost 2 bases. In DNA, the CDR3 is TGTGCCAGTAGTACACAGGGGTCAACCTACGAGCAGTACTTC. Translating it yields CASSTQGSTYEQYF.

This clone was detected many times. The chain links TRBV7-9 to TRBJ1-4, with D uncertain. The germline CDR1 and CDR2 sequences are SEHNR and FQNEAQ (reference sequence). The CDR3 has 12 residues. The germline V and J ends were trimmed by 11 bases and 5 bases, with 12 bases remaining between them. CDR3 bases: TGTGCCTGCCAGACGAGGAATGAAAAACTGTTTTTT. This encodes CACQTRNEKLFF.

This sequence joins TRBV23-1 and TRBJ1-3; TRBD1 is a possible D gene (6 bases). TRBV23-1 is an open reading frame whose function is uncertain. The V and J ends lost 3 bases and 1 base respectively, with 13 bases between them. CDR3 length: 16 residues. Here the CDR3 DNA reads TGCGCCAGCAGTCACCTCAGGGGACGATCTGGAAACACCATATATTTT. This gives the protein CASSHLRGRSGNTIYF.

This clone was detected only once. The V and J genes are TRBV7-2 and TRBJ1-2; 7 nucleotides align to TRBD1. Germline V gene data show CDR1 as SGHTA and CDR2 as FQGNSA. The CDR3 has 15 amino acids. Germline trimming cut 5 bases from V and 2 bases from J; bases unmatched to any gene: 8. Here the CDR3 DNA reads TGTGCCAGCAGCCCCCGGACAGGCGCCAACTATGGCTACACCTTC. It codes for CASSPRTGANYGYTF.

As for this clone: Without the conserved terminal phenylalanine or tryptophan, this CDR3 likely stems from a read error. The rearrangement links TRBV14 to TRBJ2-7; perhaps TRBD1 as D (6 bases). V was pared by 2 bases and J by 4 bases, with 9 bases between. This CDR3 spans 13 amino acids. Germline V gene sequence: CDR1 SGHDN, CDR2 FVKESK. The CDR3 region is CASSQYRVYEQYL. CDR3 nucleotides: TGTGCCAGCAGCCAATACAGGGTTTACGAGCAGTACCTC.

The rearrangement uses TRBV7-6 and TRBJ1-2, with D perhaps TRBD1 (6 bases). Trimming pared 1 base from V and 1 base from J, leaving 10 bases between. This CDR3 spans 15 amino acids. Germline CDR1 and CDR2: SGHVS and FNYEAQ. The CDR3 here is CASSLGDNLNYGYTF. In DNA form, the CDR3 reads TGTGCCAGCAGCTTAGGGGACAACCTTAACTATGGCTACACCTTC.

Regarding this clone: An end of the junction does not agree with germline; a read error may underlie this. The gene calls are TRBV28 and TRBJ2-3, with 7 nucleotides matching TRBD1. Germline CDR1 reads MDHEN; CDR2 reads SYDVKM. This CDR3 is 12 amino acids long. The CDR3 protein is CASSPGTDPQYF. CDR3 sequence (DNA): TGTGCCAGCAGTCCCGGGACAGATCCGCAGTATTTT.

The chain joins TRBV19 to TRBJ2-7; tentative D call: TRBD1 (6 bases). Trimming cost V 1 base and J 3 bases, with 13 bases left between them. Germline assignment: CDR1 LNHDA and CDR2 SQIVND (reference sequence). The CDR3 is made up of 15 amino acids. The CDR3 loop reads CASSIGGQGVYEQYF. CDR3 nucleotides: TGTGCCAGTAGTATAGGGGGGCAGGGTGTCTACGAGCAGTACTTC.

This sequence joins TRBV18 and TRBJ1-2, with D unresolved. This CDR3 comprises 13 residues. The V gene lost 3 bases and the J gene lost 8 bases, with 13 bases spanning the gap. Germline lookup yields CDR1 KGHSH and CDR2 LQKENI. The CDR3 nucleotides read TGTGCCAGCTCACCGGACGGGATCGGCGGCTACACCTTC. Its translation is CASSPDGIGGYTF.

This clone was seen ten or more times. In DNA, the CDR3 is TGTGCCAGCAGTGAAGCAGGGGGGGCCGCCTACGAGCAGTACTTC. Translating it yields CASSEAGGAAYEQYF. The chain employs TRBV6-1 and TRBJ2-7, with D possibly matching TRBD2 (7 bases). The V gene's germline CDR1 is MNHNS and CDR2 SASEGT. The CDR3 spans 15 residues. With 0 bases removed from V and 2 bases from J, the gap between germline ends came to 11 bases.

The CDR3 is CASSLGQGGDGYTF. In nucleotides, the CDR3 is TGTGCCAGCAGCCTAGGACAGGGAGGTGATGGCTACACCTTC. V usage is TRBV5-4 and J usage is TRBJ1-2; the match to TRBD1 covers 8 bases. From germline, CDR1 is SGHNT and CDR2 YYREEE (reference sequence). V was pared by 4 bases and J by 6 bases, with 8 bases of the junction left unmatched. This CDR3 comprises 14 residues. The full variable domain, in which reference TRBV5-4 and TRBJ1-2 provide the parts outside the CDR3, is ETGVTQSPTHLIKTRGQQVTLRCSSQSGHNTVSWYQQALGQGPQFIFQYYREEENGRGNFPPRFSGLQFPNYSSELNVNALELDDSALYLCASSLGQGGDGYTFGSGTRLTVV.

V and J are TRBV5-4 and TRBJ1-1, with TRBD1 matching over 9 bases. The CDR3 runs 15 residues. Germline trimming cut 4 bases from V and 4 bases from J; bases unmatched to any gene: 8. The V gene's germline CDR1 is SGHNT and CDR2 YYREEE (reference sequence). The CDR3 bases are TGTGCCAGCAGCCTCCTACAGGGGGCGATCACTGAAGCTTTCTTT. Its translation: CASSLLQGAITEAFF.

CDR3 amino acids: CASSQGVYTDTQYF. The CDR3 bases are TGCGCCAGCAGCCAAGGGGTATATACGGATACGCAGTATTTT. The gene calls are TRBV4-3 and TRBJ2-3; D gene uncertain. The CDR3 totals 14 residues. V lost 1 base to trimming and J lost 6 bases, with 11 bases between them. Germline V gives CDR1 LGHNA, CDR2 YSLEER.

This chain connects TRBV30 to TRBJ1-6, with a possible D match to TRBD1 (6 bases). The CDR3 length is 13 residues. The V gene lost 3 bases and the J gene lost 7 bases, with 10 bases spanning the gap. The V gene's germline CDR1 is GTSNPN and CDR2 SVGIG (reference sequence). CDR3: CAWRDSLNSPLHF. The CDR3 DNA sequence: TGTGCCTGGAGGGACAGCCTAAATTCACCCCTCCACTTT. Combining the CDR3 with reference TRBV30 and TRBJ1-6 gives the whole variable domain SQTIHQWPATLVQPVGSPLSLECTVEGTSNPNLYWYRQAAGRGLQLLFYSVGIGQISSEVPQNLSASRPQDRQFILSSKKLLLSDSGFYLCAWRDSLNSPLHFGNGTRLTVT.

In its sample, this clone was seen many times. CDR3 in amino acids: CATRRGRESGEQYF. CDR3 nucleotide sequence: TGTGCCACCCGGAGGGGGCGGGAGTCGGGCGAGCAGTACTTC. The chain links TRBV7-8 to TRBJ2-7, with D possibly being TRBD1 or TRBD2 (7 bases each). V dropped 10 bases and J dropped 6 bases, with 22 bases sitting between them. Germline V gene sequence: CDR1 SGHVS, CDR2 FQNEAQ. There are 14 residues in the CDR3.

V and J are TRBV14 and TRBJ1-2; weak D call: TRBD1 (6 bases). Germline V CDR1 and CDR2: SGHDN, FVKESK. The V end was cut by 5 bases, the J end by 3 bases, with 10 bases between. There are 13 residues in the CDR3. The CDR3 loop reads CASSEDSDYGYTF. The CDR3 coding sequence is TGTGCCAGCAGCGAGGACAGCGACTATGGCTACACCTTC.

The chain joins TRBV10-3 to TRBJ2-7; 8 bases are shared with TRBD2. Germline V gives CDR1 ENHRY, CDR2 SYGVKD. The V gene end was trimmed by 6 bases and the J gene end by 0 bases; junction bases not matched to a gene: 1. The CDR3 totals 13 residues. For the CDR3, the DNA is TGTGCCATCAGAAGCGGGAGCTCCTACGAGCAGTACTTC. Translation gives CAIRSGSSYEQYF.

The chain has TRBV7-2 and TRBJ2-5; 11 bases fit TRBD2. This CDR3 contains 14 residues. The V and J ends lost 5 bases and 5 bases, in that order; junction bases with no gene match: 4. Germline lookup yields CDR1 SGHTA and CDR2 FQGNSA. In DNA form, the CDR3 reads TGTGCCAGCAGCCCGGGACTAGCGGTCGAGACCCAGTACTTC. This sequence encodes CASSPGLAVETQYF.